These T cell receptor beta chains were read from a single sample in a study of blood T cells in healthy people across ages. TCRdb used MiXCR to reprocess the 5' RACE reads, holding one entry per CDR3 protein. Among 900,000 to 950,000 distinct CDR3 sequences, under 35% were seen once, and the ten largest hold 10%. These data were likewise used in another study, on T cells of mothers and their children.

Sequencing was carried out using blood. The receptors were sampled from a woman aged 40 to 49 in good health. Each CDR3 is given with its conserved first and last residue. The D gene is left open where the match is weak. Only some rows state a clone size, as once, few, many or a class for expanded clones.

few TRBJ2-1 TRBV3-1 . TGTGCCAGCAGCCAAGATGTGGGGCCAGGAGCCTACAATGAGCAGTTCTTC CASSQDVGPGAYNEQFF
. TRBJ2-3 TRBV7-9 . TGTGCCAGCAGCTTAGTGGGCAGGGGAGACTCAGATACGCAGTATTTT CASSLVGRGDSDTQYF
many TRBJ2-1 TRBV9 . TGTGCCAGCAGCGTAGAGGGGGTGTCCTACAATGAGCAGTTCTTC CASSVEGVSYNEQFF
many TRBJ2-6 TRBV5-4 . TGTGCCAGCAGCTTGATGGCAGGGACCGGGGCCAACGTCCTGACTTTC CASSLMAGTGANVLTF
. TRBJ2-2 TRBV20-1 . TGCAGTGCTACGAAGGCAGGACCCACCGGGGAGCTGTTTTTT CSATKAGPTGELFF
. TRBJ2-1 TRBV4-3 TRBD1 TGCGCCAGCAGCCAAGCTGCTGGGACAGGGATGTATGAGCAGTTCTTC CASSQAAGTGMYEQFF
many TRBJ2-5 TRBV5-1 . TGTGCCAGCAGCTTACAGGGCCAAGAGACCCAGTACTTC CASSLQGQETQYF
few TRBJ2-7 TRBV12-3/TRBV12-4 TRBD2 TGTGCCAGCAGTTTTCGAAGCGGGGTCTCTTACGAGCAGTACTTC CASSFRSGVSYEQYF
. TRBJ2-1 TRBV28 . TGTGCCAGCAGTTTTATGGGTAGACCATACAATGAGCAGTTCTTC CASSFMGRPYNEQFF
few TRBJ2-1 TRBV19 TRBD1 TGTGCCAGTACCATCCTTGGGGGACAGTCACACAATGAGCAGTTCTTC CASTILGGQSHNEQFF
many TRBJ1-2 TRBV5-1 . TGCGCCAGCACCGCGGGAGGTTTCAGCCTTAACTATGGCTACACCTTC CASTAGGFSLNYGYTF
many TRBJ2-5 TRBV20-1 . TGCAGTGCTAGCGCCGGGATTAGGGGGGAGACCCAGTACTTC CSASAGIRGETQYF
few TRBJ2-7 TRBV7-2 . TGTGCCAGCAGCTTCGGCGGGGACCCTTACGAGCAGTACTTC CASSFGGDPYEQYF
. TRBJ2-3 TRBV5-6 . TGTGCCAGCAGCCTCTCGAGGGGAGGAGCAGATACGCAGTATTTT CASSLSRGGADTQYF
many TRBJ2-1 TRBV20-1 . TGCAGTGCTAGAGTACAGTTCGATGAGCAGTTCTTC CSARVQFDEQFF
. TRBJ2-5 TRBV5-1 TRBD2 TGCGCCACCACCGTAGCGGGGGGGAACCAAGAGACCCAGTACTTC CATTVAGGNQETQYF
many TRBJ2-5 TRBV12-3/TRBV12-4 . TGTGCCAGCAGTTTAATGCGGCGGGGCGGGGGCGAGACCCAGTACTTC CASSLMRRGGGETQYF
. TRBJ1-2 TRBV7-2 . TGTGCCAGCAGCTTAGATGGGACAAACAGCTATGGCTACACCTTC CASSLDGTNSYGYTF
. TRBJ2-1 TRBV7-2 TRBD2 TGTGCCAGCAGCTTCGAGGCCGCGGGGGGGCTCAATGAGCAGTTCTTC CASSFEAAGGLNEQFF
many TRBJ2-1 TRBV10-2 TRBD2 TGCGCCAGCAGTGAACCCAGACTAGCGGGGAGCAATGAGCAGTTCTTC CASSEPRLAGSNEQFF
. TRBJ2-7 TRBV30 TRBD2 TGTGCCTGGGGACTAGCTTACGAGCAGTACTTC CAWGLAYEQYF
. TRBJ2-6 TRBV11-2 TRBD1 TGTGCCAGCAGCTCCATCTGGAAGGGGGCAAACTCTGGGGCCAACGTCCTGACTTTC CASSSIWKGANSGANVLTF
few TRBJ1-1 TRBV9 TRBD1 TGTGCCAGCAGCGCTGGACAGGCAAGGATCACTGAAGCTTTCTTT CASSAGQARITEAFF
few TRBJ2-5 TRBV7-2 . TGTGCCAGCAGCCCAGATACGGAGACCCAGTACTTC CASSPDTETQYF
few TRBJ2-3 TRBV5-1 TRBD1 TGCGCCAGCAGCCCGGAGGTAGGGGGCGCCTCGGGGACGCAGTATTTT CASSPEVGGASGTQYF
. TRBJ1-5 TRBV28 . TGTACCAGCAGTTTAGGGTATCAGCCCCAGCATTTT CTSSLGYQPQHF
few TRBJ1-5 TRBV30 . TGTGCCTGGAGTGTCACAGACCATCAGCCCCAGCATTTT CAWSVTDHQPQHF
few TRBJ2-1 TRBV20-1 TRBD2 TGCAGTGCCCCGCTAGCGGGGGGGGACAATGAGCAGTTCTTC CSAPLAGGDNEQFF
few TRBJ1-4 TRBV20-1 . TGCAGTGCTAGGCCCCCAGACTCGGACGAAAAACTGTTTTTT CSARPPDSDEKLFF
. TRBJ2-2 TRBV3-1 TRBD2 TGTGCCAGCAGTCCCCTGACTAGCAACACCGGGGAGCTGTTTTTT CASSPLTSNTGELFF
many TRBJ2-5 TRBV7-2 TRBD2 TGTGCCAGCAGCTTAGATCTGGCTTTAGCGGGGGAGGAAGAGACCCAGTACTTC CASSLDLALAGEEETQYF
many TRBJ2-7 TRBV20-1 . TGCAGTGCTCTGGGCCACAAATCCTACGAGCAGTACTTC CSALGHKSYEQYF
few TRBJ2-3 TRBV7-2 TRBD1 TGTGCCAGCAGTCAACGGACAGGGGGATCAGATACGCAGTATTTT CASSQRTGGSDTQYF
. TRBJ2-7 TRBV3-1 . TGTGCCAGCAGCCGAGGCCTTTACTACGAGCAGTACTTC CASSRGLYYEQYF